Following are 20 T cell receptor beta chains from one sample sequenced in a study of cytomegalovirus exposure and HLA in healthy donors. The PCR was carried out with 60 Vbeta primers and 13 Jbeta primers. The table came from immunoSEQ multiplex PCR; TCRdb's copy has only in-frame clones and leaves some out. The data contain approximately 110,000 clones, 74% of them singletons. The source material was PBMCs. These receptors all stem from a man aged 45 to 65 in good health and CMV-seropositive.

This clone was observed a handful of times. The rearrangement uses TRBV2 and TRBJ2-7, with TRBD1 matching over 11 bases. CDR1 is SNHLY and CDR2 is FYNNEI in the germline V gene. The length of the CDR3 is 14 residues. V shed 4 bases and J 4 bases; nucleotides not matched to a gene: 3. The CDR3 nucleotides read TGTGCCAGCAGTGCGGGACAGGGGGGGTACGAGCAGTACTTC. Translated, it gives CASSAGQGGYEQYF.

This clone was detected a few times. V is TRBV7-9 and J is TRBJ1-1; D perhaps matches TRBD1 (6 bases). This CDR3 region has 13 residues. V lost 8 bases and J 3 bases, leaving 13 bases between the germline ends. CDR1 SEHNR and CDR2 FQNEAQ come from the germline V gene (reference sequence). DNA of the CDR3: TGTGCCAGCTCACAGGGTAGGGACACTGAAGCTTTCTTT. This encodes CASSQGRDTEAFF.

The gene calls are TRBV6-6 and TRBJ2-2, with D tentatively TRBD1 (5 bases). This CDR3 is 16 amino acids long. Trimming stripped 7 bases from V and 1 base from J, with 16 bases between. Germline CDR1 MNHNY, CDR2 SVGAGI (reference sequence). The CDR3 coding sequence is TGTGCCAGCAACCCTCGGGCAGGGAAGAACACCGGGGAGCTGTTTTTT. Protein sequence: CASNPRAGKNTGELFF.

This chain links TRBV9 with TRBJ2-2; the match to TRBD1 covers 10 bases. This CDR3 is 16 amino acids long. J lost 5 bases, V lost 4 bases, and 8 bases had no gene match. Germline assignment: CDR1 SGDLS and CDR2 YYNGEE. The CDR3 nucleotides are TGTGCCAGCAGCCTCCAAAGGACAGGGGGAACCGGGGAGCTGTTTTTT. Protein sequence: CASSLQRTGGTGELFF.

J is TRBJ2-1 and V is TRBV10-3, with TRBD1 as a possible D gene (5 bases). Germline V gene data show CDR1 as ENHRY and CDR2 as SYGVKD. The V end lost 4 bases, the J end lost 0 bases, and 13 bases lay between the germline ends. This CDR3 is built from 16 residues. CDR3 in amino acids: CAISGGGGTSYNEQFF. The CDR3 DNA reads TGTGCCATCAGTGGGGGCGGCGGAACCTCCTACAATGAGCAGTTCTTC.

V and J are TRBV2 and TRBJ2-1; 8 bases fit TRBD1. V gave up 3 bases and J gave up 0 bases; unmatched junction bases: 1. The length of the CDR3 is 15 residues. Germline-derived CDR1 and CDR2 are SNHLY and FYNNEI. The CDR3 DNA sequence: TGTGCCAGCAGTGAGACAGGGGACTCCTACAATGAGCAGTTCTTC. This codes for CASSETGDSYNEQFF.

This clone turned up a few times. This chain links TRBV2 with TRBJ2-5; D remains unclear. Trimming stripped 2 bases from V and 5 bases from J, with 6 bases between. CDR1 and CDR2 from the germline V gene are SNHLY and FYNNEI. The CDR3 runs to 12 residues. CDR3 protein: CASSENTETQYF. For the CDR3, the DNA is TGTGCCAGCAGTGAAAACACCGAGACCCAGTACTTC.

The rearrangement joins TRBV11-2 to TRBJ2-7; D perhaps matches TRBD2 (6 bases). V was trimmed by 7 bases and J by 2 bases, leaving 12 bases between them. Germline CDR1 and CDR2: SGHAT and FQNNGV. The CDR3 runs to 13 residues. The CDR3 region is CASTPGLTYEQYF. Here the CDR3 DNA reads TGTGCCAGCACCCCGGGACTTACCTACGAGCAGTACTTC. Full variable domain (outside the CDR3, taken from reference TRBV11-2 and TRBJ2-7): EAGVAQSPRYKIIEKRQSVAFWCNPISGHATLYWYQQILGQGPKLLIQFQNNGVVDDSQLPKDRFSAERLKGVDSTLKIQPAKLEDSAVYLCASTPGLTYEQYFGPGTRLTVT.

This clone has just a few counts. The chain is built from TRBV6-6 and TRBJ2-1; 14 bases align to TRBD2. Germline assignment: CDR1 MNHNY and CDR2 SVGAGI (reference sequence). This CDR3 is built from 15 residues. The V and J ends lost 6 bases and 5 bases, in that order; junction bases with no gene match: 3. The CDR3 protein is CASRGTSGRNNEQFF. The CDR3 DNA reads TGTGCCAGCAGAGGGACTAGCGGGAGAAACAATGAGCAGTTCTTC.

This chain uses TRBV9 with TRBJ2-7; weak D call: TRBD2 (5 bases). This CDR3 region has 13 residues. Germline lookup yields CDR1 SGDLS and CDR2 YYNGEE. Trimming took 3 bases from V and 7 from J, leaving 14 bases between them. CDR3 protein: CASSDLVGEEQYF. CDR3 DNA: TGTGCCAGCAGCGATCTCGTCGGGGAAGAGCAGTACTTC.

J is TRBJ1-1 and V is TRBV7-2; tentatively, D is TRBD1 (6 bases). The CDR3 is made up of 15 amino acids. Trimming removed 2 bases at V and 0 bases at J, with 10 bases between. Per the germline V gene, CDR1 is SGHTA and CDR2 is FQGNSA. The CDR3 here is CASSLSGTLNTEAFF. Here the CDR3 DNA reads TGTGCCAGCAGCTTATCCGGGACATTGAACACTGAAGCTTTCTTT.

This chain's CDR3 is CASSLGGIVGELFF. In nucleotides, the CDR3 is TGTGCCAGCAGCTTAGGCGGAATTGTCGGGGAGCTGTTTTTT. V usage is TRBV7-8 and J usage is TRBJ2-2; D is uncertain. V lost 1 base and J 7 bases, leaving 10 bases between the germline ends. The CDR3 spans 14 residues. CDR1 and CDR2 from the germline V gene are SGHVS and FQNEAQ.

The chain is built from TRBV5-1 and TRBJ1-1; D is unclear. CDR3 length equals 13 residues. Looked up from germline, CDR1 is SGHRS and CDR2 is YFSETQ. Trimming removed 3 bases at V and 4 bases at J, with 10 bases between. The CDR3 DNA reads as TGCGCCAGCAGCTCCGGAGGGATCACTGAAGCTTTCTTT. Protein: CASSSGGITEAFF.

The chain uses TRBV27 and TRBJ2-3; D may be TRBD2 (7 bases). Deletions cut 6 bases from V and 4 bases from J, with 23 bases between. The CDR3 is 17 amino acids. In germline, CDR1 is MNHEY, CDR2 SMNVEV (reference sequence). This CDR3 reads CASSPLAGGGRSDTQYF. The CDR3 nucleotides read TGTGCCAGCAGCCCTCTCGCTGGGGGCGGGAGATCAGATACGCAGTATTTT.

The gene calls are TRBV11-1 and TRBJ2-5; 11 nucleotides align to TRBD2. Trimming took 5 bases from V and 7 from J; bases not matched to a gene: 9. Germline V lookup: CDR1 SGHAT, CDR2 FQDESV (reference sequence). The CDR3 loop spans 15 amino acids. The CDR3 coding sequence is TGTGCCAGCAGCCCTCTAGCGGGGGGCATCGGGACCCAGTACTTC. The encoded protein is CASSPLAGGIGTQYF.

The rearrangement links TRBV2 to TRBJ2-1, with TRBD1 matching over 7 bases. CDR3 length equals 15 residues. The germline V gene encodes CDR1 SNHLY and CDR2 FYNNEI. V shed 4 bases, J shed 3 bases, and the junction held 6 bases outside the gene matches. The CDR3 sequence is CASSVNRGYYNEQFF. For the CDR3, the DNA is TGTGCCAGCAGTGTGAACAGGGGATACTACAATGAGCAGTTCTTC. Filled out from reference TRBV2 and TRBJ2-1, the complete variable domain reads EPEVTQTPSHQVTQMGQEVILRCVPISNHLYFYWYRQILGQKVEFLVSFYNNEISEKSEIFDDQFSVERPDGSNFTLKIRSTKLEDSAMYFCASSVNRGYYNEQFFGPGTRLTVL.

The V call is TRBV5-6, the J call TRBJ2-1; the D gene is possibly TRBD1 (6 bases). CDR1 and CDR2 from the germline V gene are SGHDT and YYEEEE. The CDR3 contains 15 residues. Trimming shortened V by 0 bases and J by 3 bases, and 10 bases separated the two germline ends. The CDR3 region has the DNA TGTGCCAGCAGCTTGGGTAGGGGGTTCTACAATGAGCAGTTCTTC. This gives the protein CASSLGRGFYNEQFF.

The chain has TRBV4-1 and TRBJ1-2, with 8 nucleotides matching TRBD1. Germline CDR1 reads MGHRA; CDR2 reads YSYEKL. V shed 4 bases, J shed 8 bases, and the junction held 6 bases outside the gene matches. The CDR3 loop spans 13 amino acids. CDR3 bases: TGCGCCAGCAGCCCGACAGGGGTACGGGGCTACACCTTC. As protein: CASSPTGVRGYTF.

The chain is built from TRBV9 and TRBJ1-4; D not resolved. The CDR3 has 15 residues. The V gene lost 2 bases and the J gene lost 8 bases, with 16 bases spanning the gap. CDR1 SGDLS and CDR2 YYNGEE come from the germline V gene. The CDR3 here is CASSVRRVGGEKLFF. The CDR3 nucleotides are TGTGCCAGCAGCGTCCGTAGGGTAGGAGGCGAAAAACTGTTTTTT. The full variable domain, its missing parts supplied by reference TRBV9 and TRBJ1-4, is DSGVTQTPKHLITATGQRVTLRCSPRSGDLSVYWYQQSLDQGLQFLIQYYNGEERAKGNILERFSAQQFPDLHSELNLSSLELGDSALYFCASSVRRVGGEKLFFGSGTQLSVL.

This clone was seen a single time. The chain recombines TRBV4-1 with TRBJ2-3, with TRBD2 identical over 11 bases. Per germline, CDR1 MGHRA and CDR2 YSYEKL. The ends lost 8 bases at V and 1 base at J; junction bases unmatched: 11. The CDR3 consists of 17 residues. The CDR3 loop reads CASCLQISGGGTDTQYF. The CDR3 DNA is TGCGCCAGCTGCCTACAAATTAGCGGGGGGGGCACAGATACGCAGTATTTT.